What follows are 28 T cell receptor beta chains derived from one specimen sequenced in a study of blood T cell repertoires in COVID-19. Sequencing used immunoSEQ multiplex PCR; TCRdb keeps in-frame clones, though not all of them. Altogether 86,000 or so clones are present, under 85% being singletons, with the ten largest covering roughly 10%. Sequencing input: peripheral blood. The receptors stem from a man aged 65-85 years with acute or convalescent COVID-19.

This clone was detected only a few times. J is TRBJ2-2 and V is TRBV30; D is unclear. V lost 0 bases and J lost 3, with 8 bases in between. Germline V gene sequence: CDR1 GTSNPN, CDR2 SVGIG (reference sequence). CDR3 length equals 14 residues. CDR3 sequence (DNA): TGTGCCTGGAGTGTTACCGGGTACACCGGGGAGCTGTTTTTT. Translation: CAWSVTGYTGELFF.

In this sample, this clone turned up once. The CDR3 nucleotides are TGTGCCACCAGTGATCGGGGTCAGCGGGGGACCTACAATGAGCAGTTCTTC. Protein: CATSDRGQRGTYNEQFF. V and J are TRBV24-1 and TRBJ2-1; TRBD2 agrees at 8 bases. This CDR3 is built from 17 residues. CDR1 and CDR2 (germline): KGHDR, SFDVKD. Trimming cost V 3 bases and J 2 bases; bases outside gene matches: 8.

The chain employs TRBV4-1 and TRBJ2-3; 14 nucleotides line up with TRBD2. Germline assignment: CDR1 MGHRA and CDR2 YSYEKL. The CDR3 has 18 amino acids. Germline trimming cut 2 bases from V and 1 base from J; bases unmatched to any gene: 5. The CDR3 protein is CASSQPTGLAGGTDTQYF. The CDR3 DNA is TGCGCCAGCAGCCAACCCACGGGACTAGCGGGGGGCACAGATACGCAGTATTTT.

This clone showed up just a few times. The chain couples TRBV18 to TRBJ1-5; D gene unclear. The CDR3 loop spans 14 amino acids. Per germline, CDR1 KGHSH and CDR2 LQKENI. V was clipped by 2 bases and J by 0 bases, with 5 bases between them. In DNA, the CDR3 is TGTGCCAGCTCACCATCCAGTAGCAATCAGCCCCAGCATTTT. This sequence encodes CASSPSSSNQPQHF.

The rearrangement uses TRBV7-6 and TRBJ2-2, with 8 bases aligning to TRBD2. This CDR3 comprises 15 residues. The germline V gene encodes CDR1 SGHVS and CDR2 FNYEAQ. With V trimmed by 6 bases and J by 5 bases, 8 bases remained unmatched. The CDR3 DNA reads TGTGCCAGCAGATCGGGACTAGGAAGAACCGGGGAGCTGTTTTTT. Translation: CASRSGLGRTGELFF. The variable domain in full, completed from reference TRBV7-6 and TRBJ2-2, reads GAGVSQSPRYKVTKRGQDVALRCDPISGHVSLYWYRQALGQGPEFLTYFNYEAQQDKSGLPNDRFSAERPEGSISTLTIQRTEQRDSAMYRCASRSGLGRTGELFFGEGSRLTVL.

CDR3 DNA: TGTGCCAGCAGCGAAAGCGGGGGGGCGAAATACAATGAGCAGTTCTTC. Translated: CASSESGGAKYNEQFF. The rearrangement joins TRBV9 to TRBJ2-1; TRBD2 agrees at 10 bases. The CDR3 totals 16 residues. The V gene end was trimmed by 3 bases and the J gene end by 4 bases; junction bases not matched to a gene: 7. Germline CDR1 is SGDLS and CDR2 is YYNGEE.

V is TRBV3-1 (or the pseudogene TRBV3-2) and J is TRBJ2-7; 12 bases are a match to TRBD2. This CDR3 spans 13 amino acids. Germline CDR1 LGHDT, CDR2 YNNKEL (reference sequence). J lost 10 bases, V lost 4 bases, and 5 bases had no gene match. CDR3 amino acids: CASSRELAGGQYV. Written as DNA, the CDR3 is TGTGCCAGCAGCCGTGAACTAGCGGGGGGCCAGTACGTC.

This clone occurred a few times. The chain recombines TRBV20-1 with TRBJ2-2; TRBD1 is a possible D gene (5 bases). Germline assignment: CDR1 DFQATT and CDR2 SNEGSKA (reference sequence). Trimming removed 6 bases from V and 3 bases from J, with 5 bases in between. The CDR3 has 11 residues. The CDR3 DNA sequence: TGCAGTGCCAGGGACACCGGGGAGCTGTTTTTT. This translates into CSARDTGELFF.

This clone is a singleton in its sample. The V gene is TRBV11-2, the J gene TRBJ2-3; D gene ambiguous. The CDR3 is 13 amino acids. In germline, CDR1 is SGHAT, CDR2 FQNNGV. The V gene lost 3 bases and the J gene lost 5 bases, with 9 bases spanning the gap. In DNA, the CDR3 is TGTGCCAGCAGCTTGAGAGGTGGAGATACGCAGTATTTT. Translating it yields CASSLRGGDTQYF.

This rearrangement joins TRBV28 to TRBJ2-7; perhaps TRBD1 as D (6 bases). Trimming stripped 6 bases from V and 7 bases from J, with 34 bases between. CDR3 size: 19 residues. CDR1 and CDR2 from the germline V gene are MDHEN and SYDVKM. The CDR3 DNA is TGTGCCAGCAGGAATCCTGACTCTCCGGGACAACCAGATAGGAGGGAGCAGTACGTC. This gives the protein CASRNPDSPGQPDRREQYV.

The V and J genes are TRBV6-6 and TRBJ2-5, with a weak D call TRBD2 (5 bases). The germline V gene has CDR1 MNHNY and CDR2 SVGAGI (reference sequence). CDR3 length: 15 residues. Trimming shortened V by 0 bases and J by 5 bases, and 13 bases separated the two germline ends. The CDR3 protein is CASSYSKTGLETQYF. The CDR3 DNA reads as TGTGCCAGCAGTTACTCGAAAACGGGGTTGGAGACCCAGTACTTC.

The chain combines TRBV10-3 with TRBJ2-2; D possibly corresponds to TRBD1 (5 bases). Germline V gene lookup returns CDR1 ENHRY and CDR2 SYGVKD. CDR3 length: 13 residues. Trimming left V 7 bases short and J 5 bases short, with 11 bases between. The CDR3 nucleotides are TGTGCCATCAAAGGGGCGCCGACCGGGGAGCTGTTTTTT. As protein: CAIKGAPTGELFF.

This clone was counted only a few times. This rearrangement joins TRBV4-1 to TRBJ2-7, with D possibly matching TRBD1 (5 bases). The CDR3 contains 14 residues. Trimming removed 1 base from V and 5 bases from J, with 12 bases in between. The germline CDR1 and CDR2 sequences are MGHRA and YSYEKL. The CDR3 region is CASSQGVQGDEQYF. DNA for the CDR3: TGCGCCAGCAGCCAAGGAGTCCAGGGTGACGAGCAGTACTTC.

The chain is built from TRBV5-8 and TRBJ2-1, with TRBD2 matching over 7 bases. Germline trimming cut 1 base from V and 8 bases from J; bases unmatched to any gene: 15. The CDR3 runs 17 residues. Per germline, CDR1 SGHTS and CDR2 YDEGEE. The chain's CDR3 is CASSLSWGGVMSDEQFF. In nucleotides, the CDR3 is TGTGCCAGCAGCTTGTCCTGGGGGGGGGTTATGTCCGATGAGCAGTTCTTC.

The J gene is TRBJ1-3, the V gene TRBV4-2; no clear D gene. V lost 1 base and J 6 bases, leaving 4 bases between the germline ends. In germline, CDR1 is LGHNA, CDR2 YNFKEQ. The CDR3 length is 12 residues. The CDR3 is CASSQVKNTIYF. CDR3 sequence (DNA): TGTGCCAGCAGCCAAGTAAAAAACACCATATATTTT.

In its sample, this clone was seen once. V gene TRBV2 combines with J gene TRBJ1-6; 10 bases match TRBD1. The germline V gene encodes CDR1 SNHLY and CDR2 FYNNEI. The CDR3 length is 14 residues. J was trimmed by 7 bases and V by 7 bases; bases with no gene match: 4. Here the CDR3 reads CASMGQGRNSPLHF. The CDR3 bases are TGTGCCAGCATGGGACAGGGGAGGAATTCACCCCTCCACTTT.

The rearrangement links TRBV3-1 (or the pseudogene TRBV3-2) to TRBJ1-2; no reliable D call. This CDR3 contains 13 residues. V shed 2 bases and J shed 3 bases, with 7 bases lying between them. Germline CDR1 and CDR2: LGHDT and YNNKEL (reference sequence). The CDR3 protein is CASSQRVYYGYTF. DNA of the CDR3: TGTGCCAGCAGCCAACGAGTCTACTATGGCTACACCTTC.

The chain links TRBV5-1 to TRBJ2-3; 7 bases are shared with TRBD2. This CDR3 spans 18 amino acids. J lost 1 base, V lost 0 bases, and 11 bases had no gene match. Germline CDR1 reads SGHRS; CDR2 reads YFSETQ. The DNA for the CDR3 is TGCGCCAGCAGCTTGGCCCTCGACTCTAGCGGTCGCACAGATACGCAGTATTTT. This translates into CASSLALDSSGRTDTQYF.

This clone was detected only once. The chain employs TRBV5-1 and TRBJ2-1; TRBD1 matches 8 bases. The length of the CDR3 is 15 residues. The V segment lost 0 bases and the J segment 5 bases; nucleotides outside the gene matches: 4. Germline V CDR1 and CDR2: SGHRS, YFSETQ. The CDR3 reads CASSLVGTGNNEQFF. As DNA, the CDR3 is TGCGCCAGCAGCTTGGTGGGGACAGGAAACAATGAGCAGTTCTTC.

J is TRBJ1-6 and V is TRBV7-9; D remains ambiguous. Looked up from germline, CDR1 is SEHNR and CDR2 is FQNEAQ (reference sequence). This CDR3 contains 12 residues. V was cut by 5 bases and J by 8 bases, with 7 bases left in between. In nucleotides, the CDR3 is TGTGCCAGCAGCAACGGAGATTCACCCCTCCACTTT. This sequence encodes CASSNGDSPLHF.

CDR3 region: CAWSSGETSDQPQHF. CDR3 DNA sequence: TGTGCCTGGAGTTCGGGGGAAACCTCGGATCAGCCCCAGCATTTT. The rearrangement links TRBV30 to TRBJ1-5; a weak D match, TRBD1 (5 bases). The CDR3 has 15 residues. The germline V gene has CDR1 GTSNPN and CDR2 SVGIG (reference sequence). Deletions cut 2 bases from V and 5 bases from J, with 16 bases between.

The V call is TRBV6-4, the J call TRBJ1-6, with D possibly TRBD1 on 6 matching bases. The CDR3 is 15 residues long. Trimming removed 6 bases at V and 8 bases at J, with 17 bases between. Germline loops: CDR1 MRHNA, CDR2 SNTAGT. The DNA for the CDR3 is TGTGCCAGCAGAGTTAATGGGGGCATGGATTCACCCCTCCACTTT. It codes for CASRVNGGMDSPLHF.

This sequence joins TRBV7-8 and TRBJ1-5, with TRBD1 matching 10 bases. Trimming removed 5 bases from V and 4 bases from J; junction bases left unmatched: 14. Germline CDR1 reads SGHVS; CDR2 reads FQNEAQ. This CDR3 contains 18 residues. DNA for the CDR3: TGTGCCAGCAGCACTTGGGGGACAGGGGTGGATAGTAATCAGCCCCAGCATTTT. Its protein is CASSTWGTGVDSNQPQHF.

This chain uses TRBV10-1 with TRBJ2-2, with a tentative D call TRBD1 (5 bases). Germline V gene data show CDR1 as WNHNN and CDR2 as SYGVQD (reference sequence). The ends were cut back, 6 bases at V and 5 bases at J, with 7 bases in the middle. CDR3 size: 12 residues. CDR3 protein: CASSSGTGELFF. DNA of the CDR3: TGCGCCAGCAGCTCAGGGACCGGGGAGCTGTTTTTT.

A single count supports this clone. The chain has TRBV18 and TRBJ2-1, with D possibly being TRBD1 (6 bases). This CDR3 has 15 amino acids. Germline values: CDR1 KGHSH, CDR2 LQKENI. Trimming took 6 bases from V and 7 from J, leaving 19 bases between them. CDR3 DNA: TGTGCCAGCTCCCTCAGGGGAGAGCATGGAAATGAGCAGTTCTTC. Its protein is CASSLRGEHGNEQFF.

J is TRBJ1-2 and V is TRBV7-9, with a weak D call TRBD1 (5 bases). Trimming removed 5 bases at V and 3 bases at J, with 16 bases between. There are 15 residues in the CDR3. Germline assignment: CDR1 SEHNR and CDR2 FQNEAQ (reference sequence). The CDR3 DNA reads TGTGCCAGCAGCAGACCCCGGGGGGTGGACTATGGCTACACCTTC. Amino acids: CASSRPRGVDYGYTF.

The genes are TRBV21-1 and TRBJ1-2. TRBV21-1 counts as a pseudogene. CDR3 length equals 15 residues. The CDR3 here is CASSKEAGADCGYTF. CDR3 in DNA: TGTGCCAGCAGCAAAGAGGCGGGGGCGGATTGTGGCTACACCTTC.

The V call is TRBV9, the J call TRBJ2-7, with 8 bases aligning to TRBD1. Losses at the gene ends were 0 bases for V and 7 bases for J; bases not matched to a gene: 6. The CDR3 runs to 14 residues. The V gene's germline CDR1 is SGDLS and CDR2 YYNGEE. This CDR3 reads CASSVADRAGEQYF. The CDR3 DNA reads as TGTGCCAGCAGCGTAGCGGACAGGGCTGGAGAGCAGTACTTC.